This record concerns one T cell receptor (beta chain) sequence. Its antigen is currently not known. No much larger clone is present one base from it, and per-base qualities are unavailable. The CDR3 measures 18 amino acids from cysteine to phenylalanine. Left in the record is the CDR3 DNA by itself, 54 bases read in frame from the first base. Trimming takes 0 bases off V and 4 bases off J; junction bases not matched to a gene: 14. CDR1 and CDR2 (MNHEY, SVGEGT) derive from the germline V gene. The data were obtained in a study of patients and donors after allogeneic stem cell transplantation (dated by TCRdb to the early 2020s). Libraries came from RT-PCR. Sequencer: NextSeq 550. TCRdb trimmed the raw reads at Q25, called clones with MiXCR and kept productive beta chains. Rows with one shared CDR3 protein collapse into an entry with the most common genes and DNA. Within this sample are about 200,000 distinct CDR3 sequences, with around two fifths of them counted one time only. The ten largest clones take up less than 40% of the sample.

Input material: blood, either unsorted or a sorted T cell fraction (not recorded which). This clonotype was obtained from a human donor who was either an allogeneic HSCT recipient or a stem cell or donor lymphocyte infusion donor (not recorded which). It is not recorded whose cells these are; they may come from a transplant donor. Rearrangement joined TRBV6-2 or TRBV6-3 to TRBJ1-1, with 7 central nucleotides matching TRBD1. The CDR3 corresponds to CASSYSPGQPGGGTEAFF. The DNA reads as follows: TGTGCCAGCAGTTACTCGCCGGGACAGCCCGGCGGGGGCACTGAAGCTTTCTTT.